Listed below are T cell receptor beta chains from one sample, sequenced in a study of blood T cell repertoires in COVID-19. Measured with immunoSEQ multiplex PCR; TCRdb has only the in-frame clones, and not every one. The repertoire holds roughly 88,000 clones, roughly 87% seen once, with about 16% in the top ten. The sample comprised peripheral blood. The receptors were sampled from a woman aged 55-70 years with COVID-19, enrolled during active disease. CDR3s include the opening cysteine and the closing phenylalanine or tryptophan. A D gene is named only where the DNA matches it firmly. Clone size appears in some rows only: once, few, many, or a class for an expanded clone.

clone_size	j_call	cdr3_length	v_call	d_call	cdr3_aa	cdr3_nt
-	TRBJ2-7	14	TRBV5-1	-	CASRPGTITYGQYF	TGCGCCAGCAGGCCCGGGACAATTACATATGGGCAGTACTTC
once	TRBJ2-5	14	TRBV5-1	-	CASSLGVGGKTQYF	TGCGCCAGCAGCTTGGGTGTAGGGGGTAAGACCCAGTACTTC
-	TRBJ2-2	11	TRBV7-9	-	CASSLTGELFF	TGTGCCAGCAGCCTTACCGGGGAGCTGTTTTTT
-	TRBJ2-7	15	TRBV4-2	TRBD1	CASSPTGGENYEQYF	TGTGCCAGCAGCCCGACAGGGGGCGAAAACTACGAGCAGTACTTC
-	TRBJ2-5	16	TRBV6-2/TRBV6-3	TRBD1	CASSFQRGQGQETQYF	TGTGCCAGCAGTTTCCAACGGGGACAGGGACAAGAGACCCAGTACTTC
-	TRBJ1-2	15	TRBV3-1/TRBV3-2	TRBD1	CASSHSQPTGAGYTF	TGTGCCAGCAGCCACAGCCAGCCGACAGGGGCCGGCTACACCTTC
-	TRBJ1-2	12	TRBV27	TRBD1	CASSPTGLGYTF	TGTGCCAGCAGTCCGACAGGGCTTGGCTACACCTTC
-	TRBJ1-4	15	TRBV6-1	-	CASSETGTTNEKLFF	TGTGCCAGCAGTGAGACAGGAACAACTAATGAAAAACTGTTTTTT
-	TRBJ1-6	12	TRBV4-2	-	CASSQDSSPLHF	TGTGCCAGCAGCCAAGATAGTTCACCCCTCCACTTT
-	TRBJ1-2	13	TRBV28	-	CASSLGKNYGYTF	TGTGCCAGCAGTTTAGGCAAAAACTATGGCTACACCTTC
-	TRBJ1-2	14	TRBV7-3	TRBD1	CASSLSGTDYGYTF	TGTGCCAGCAGCTTGTCCGGGACAGACTATGGCTACACCTTC
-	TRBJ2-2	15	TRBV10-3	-	CAISLRGGNTGELFF	TGTGCCATCAGCTTAAGGGGGGGGAACACCGGGGAGCTGTTTTTT
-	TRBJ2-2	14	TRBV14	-	CASSPMGRTGELFF	TGTGCCAGCAGTCCGATGGGGAGGACCGGGGAGCTGTTTTTT
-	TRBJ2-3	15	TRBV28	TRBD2	CASSRTSGGVGPQYF	TGTGCCAGCAGTCGGACTAGCGGGGGGGTAGGTCCGCAGTATTTT
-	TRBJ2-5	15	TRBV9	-	CASSITLAGSETQYF	TGTGCCAGCAGTATCACACTTGCGGGTTCGGAGACCCAGTACTTC
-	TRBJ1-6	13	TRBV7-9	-	CASSLDLNSPLHF	TGTGCCAGCAGCTTAGACTTAAATTCACCCCTCCACTTT
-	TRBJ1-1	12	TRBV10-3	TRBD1	CATQGANREAFF	TGTGCCACACAGGGGGCTAATCGAGAAGCTTTCTTT
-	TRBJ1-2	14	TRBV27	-	CASSLSGYNYGYTF	TGTGCCAGCAGTTTATCGGGCTATAACTATGGCTACACCTTC
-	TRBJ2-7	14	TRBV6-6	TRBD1	CASSSTGARYEQYF	TGTGCCAGCAGTTCGACAGGGGCCCGATACGAGCAGTACTTC
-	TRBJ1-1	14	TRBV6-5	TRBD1	CASSYWTGNTEAFF	TGTGCCAGCAGTTACTGGACAGGGAACACTGAAGCTTTCTTT
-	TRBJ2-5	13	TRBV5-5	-	CASSLQGQETQYF	TGTGCCAGCAGCTTACAGGGTCAAGAGACCCAGTACTTC
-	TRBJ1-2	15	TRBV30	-	CAWNTIRTGNYGYTF	TGTGCCTGGAATACTATCCGAACAGGGAACTATGGCTACACCTTC